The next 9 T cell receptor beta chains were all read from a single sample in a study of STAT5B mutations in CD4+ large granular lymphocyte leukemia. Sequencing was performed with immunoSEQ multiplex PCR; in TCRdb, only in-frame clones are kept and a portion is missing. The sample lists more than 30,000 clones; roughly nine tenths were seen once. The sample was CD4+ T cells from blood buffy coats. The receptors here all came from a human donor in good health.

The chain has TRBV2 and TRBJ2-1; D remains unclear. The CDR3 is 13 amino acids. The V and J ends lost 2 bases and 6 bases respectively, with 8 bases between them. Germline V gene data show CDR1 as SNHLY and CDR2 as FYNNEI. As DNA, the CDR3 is TGTGCCAGCAGTGAAAATACTGCCAATGAGCAGTTCTTC. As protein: CASSENTANEQFF.

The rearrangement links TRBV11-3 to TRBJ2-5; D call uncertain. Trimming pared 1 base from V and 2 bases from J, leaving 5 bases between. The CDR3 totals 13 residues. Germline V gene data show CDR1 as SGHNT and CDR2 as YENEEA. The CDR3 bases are TGTGCCAGCAGCTTAGTGGCACAAGAGACCCAGTACTTC. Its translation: CASSLVAQETQYF.

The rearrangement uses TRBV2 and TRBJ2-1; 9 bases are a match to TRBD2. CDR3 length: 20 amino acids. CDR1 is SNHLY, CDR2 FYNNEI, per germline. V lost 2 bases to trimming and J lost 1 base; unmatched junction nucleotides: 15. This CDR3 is CASSEFPRAGGRPSYNEQFF. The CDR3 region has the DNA TGTGCCAGCAGTGAATTCCCTCGAGCGGGAGGACGGCCATCCTACAATGAGCAGTTCTTC.

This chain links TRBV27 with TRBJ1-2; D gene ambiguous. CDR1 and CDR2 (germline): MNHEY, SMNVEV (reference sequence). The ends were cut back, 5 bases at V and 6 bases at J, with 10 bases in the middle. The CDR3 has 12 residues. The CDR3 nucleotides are TGTGCCAGCAGTAGAGGGATCGATGGCTACACCTTC. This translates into CASSRGIDGYTF.

The CDR3 loop is CASSPTTANTEAFF. The CDR3 nucleotides are TGTGCCAGCTCACCCACGACAGCGAACACTGAAGCTTTCTTT. The genes are TRBV18 and TRBJ1-1; TRBD1 might be the D (5 bases). The germline CDR1 and CDR2 sequences are KGHSH and LQKENI. V was cut by 3 bases and J by 1 base, with 9 bases left in between. The CDR3 is 14 amino acids.

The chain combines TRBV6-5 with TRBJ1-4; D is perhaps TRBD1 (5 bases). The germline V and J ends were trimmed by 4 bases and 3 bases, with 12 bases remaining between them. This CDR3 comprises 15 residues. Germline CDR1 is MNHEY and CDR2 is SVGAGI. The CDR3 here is CASSSRQRSNEKLFF. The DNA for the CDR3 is TGTGCCAGCAGTTCCCGACAGAGATCTAATGAAAAACTGTTTTTT.

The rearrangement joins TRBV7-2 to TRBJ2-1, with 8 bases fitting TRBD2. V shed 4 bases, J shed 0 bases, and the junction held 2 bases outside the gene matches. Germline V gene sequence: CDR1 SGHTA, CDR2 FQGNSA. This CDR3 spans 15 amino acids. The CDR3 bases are TGTGCCAGCAGCTCTGCGGGAGGCTCCTACAATGAGCAGTTCTTC. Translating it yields CASSSAGGSYNEQFF.

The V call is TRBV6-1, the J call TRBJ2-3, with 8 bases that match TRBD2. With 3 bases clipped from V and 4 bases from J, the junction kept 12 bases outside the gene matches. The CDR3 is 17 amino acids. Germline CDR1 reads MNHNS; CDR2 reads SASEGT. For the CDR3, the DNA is TGTGCCAGCAGTGACGACGCTACCGGACTAGCCTCAGATACGCAGTATTTT. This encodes CASSDDATGLASDTQYF.

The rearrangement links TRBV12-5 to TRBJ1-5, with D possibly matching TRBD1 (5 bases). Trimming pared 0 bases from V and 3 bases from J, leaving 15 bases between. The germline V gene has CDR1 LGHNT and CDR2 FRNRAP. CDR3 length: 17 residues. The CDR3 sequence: CASGLVLNAGINQPQHF. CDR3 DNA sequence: TGTGCTAGTGGTTTGGTACTAAACGCAGGGATCAATCAGCCCCAGCATTTT. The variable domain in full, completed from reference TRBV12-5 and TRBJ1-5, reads DARVTQTPRHKVTEMGQEVTMRCQPILGHNTVFWYRQTMMQGLELLAYFRNRAPLDDSGMPKDRFSAEMPDATLATLKIQPSEPRDSAVYFCASGLVLNAGINQPQHFGDGTRLSIL.